These 18 T cell receptor beta chains share one sample of origin, sequenced in a study of beta chain features in type 1 diabetes. General observations from the study: Shortening of TCRB CDR3s, moderate but significant, appeared in all four CD4+ subsets of Type 1 diabetes patients.

As every portion of the isolated RNA was reverse transcribed, the sequencing read expressed TCRB transcripts. The method was immunoSEQ multiplex PCR; TCRdb's version includes in-frame clones alone and lacks a portion of them. The repertoire holds 300,000 or so clones, with approximately 15% as singletons. For these TCRs, the target antigens are not known. The specimen was naive CD4+ T cells from blood. All receptors come from a man aged 30 to 39 with type 1 diabetes.

In this sample, this clone turned up a few times. This chain joins TRBV7-8 and TRBJ2-2, with 7 bases fitting TRBD2. The germline CDR1 and CDR2 sequences are SGHVS and FQNEAQ. V shed 4 bases and J 6 bases; nucleotides not matched to a gene: 11. CDR3 length: 16 amino acids. CDR3 amino acids: CASSSRGGSLSGELFF. In DNA, the CDR3 is TGTGCCAGCAGCTCCCGGGGCGGGAGTCTGTCCGGGGAGCTGTTTTTT.

This clone was seen a few times. V is TRBV10-3 and J is TRBJ1-1; D is undetermined. Germline CDR1 ENHRY, CDR2 SYGVKD. V was clipped by 8 bases and J by 2 bases, with 15 bases between them. The CDR3 has 14 amino acids. In DNA form, the CDR3 reads TGTGCCATCTCGCGGACCGGACTTAACACTGAAGCTTTCTTT. Translated: CAISRTGLNTEAFF.

This chain connects TRBV10-3 to TRBJ2-3; a weak D match, TRBD2 (5 bases). V dropped 0 bases and J dropped 2 bases, with 9 bases sitting between them. CDR1 is ENHRY and CDR2 is SYGVKD in the germline V gene. This CDR3 comprises 15 residues. The DNA for the CDR3 is TGTGCCATCAGTGAGTCTAGGGAGTACACAGATACGCAGTATTTT. This sequence encodes CAISESREYTDTQYF.

This chain links TRBV9 with TRBJ2-3; D call uncertain. Trimming stripped 2 bases from V and 7 bases from J, with 11 bases between. The germline V gene has CDR1 SGDLS and CDR2 YYNGEE. This CDR3 region has 13 residues. The CDR3 region has the DNA TGTGCCAGCAGCGTGGCGGCGCCCAATACGCAGTATTTT. Translating it yields CASSVAAPNTQYF. Using reference TRBV9 and TRBJ2-3 for the parts outside the CDR3, the full variable domain is DSGVTQTPKHLITATGQRVTLRCSPRSGDLSVYWYQQSLDQGLQFLIQYYNGEERAKGNILERFSAQQFPDLHSELNLSSLELGDSALYFCASSVAAPNTQYFGPGTRLTVL.

This chain joins TRBV6-5 and TRBJ2-5, with 7 bases that match TRBD1. The CDR3 spans 14 residues. V shed 0 bases and J 2 bases; nucleotides not matched to a gene: 0. The germline V gene encodes CDR1 MNHEY and CDR2 SVGAGI. CDR3 loop: CASSYSTGQETQYF. The DNA for the CDR3 is TGTGCCAGCAGTTACTCGACAGGGCAAGAGACCCAGTACTTC.

The chain has TRBV4-3 and TRBJ2-7; 8 nucleotides agree with TRBD1. The V segment lost 4 bases and the J segment 2 bases; nucleotides outside the gene matches: 10. Germline values: CDR1 LGHNA, CDR2 YSLEER. CDR3 size: 16 residues. CDR3 sequence reads: CASSPTQGASPYEQYF. In DNA form, the CDR3 reads TGCGCCAGCAGCCCGACCCAGGGGGCTAGCCCCTACGAGCAGTACTTC.

The CDR3 protein is CAWKVAGSSYNEQFF. The CDR3 region has the DNA TGTGCCTGGAAGGTTGCGGGCAGCTCCTACAATGAGCAGTTCTTC. V and J are TRBV30 and TRBJ2-1, with D maybe TRBD2 (5 bases). V dropped 4 bases and J dropped 0 bases, with 13 bases sitting between them. CDR3 size: 15 residues. The germline V gene has CDR1 GTSNPN and CDR2 SVGIG (reference sequence).

A few counts support this clone. The chain is built from TRBV29-1 and TRBJ1-1; D gene uncertain. Per the germline V gene, CDR1 is SQVTM and CDR2 is ANQGSEA. Trimming pared 4 bases from V and 7 bases from J, leaving 13 bases between. This CDR3 contains 12 residues. The CDR3 DNA reads TGCAGCGTTGTACGAGGAGTGGGTGAAGCTTTCTTT. Amino acids: CSVVRGVGEAFF.

This chain connects TRBV27 to TRBJ2-3, with TRBD1 identical over 12 bases. Germline V gene lookup returns CDR1 MNHEY and CDR2 SMNVEV (reference sequence). V lost 0 bases, J lost 4 bases, and 2 bases stayed unmatched. CDR3 length: 16 amino acids. CDR3 region: CASSLSGTGGSDTQYF. The CDR3 nucleotides are TGTGCCAGCAGTTTATCGGGGACAGGGGGCTCAGATACGCAGTATTTT.

The sample holds a few counts of this clone. The rearrangement joins TRBV7-8 to TRBJ1-1, with D maybe TRBD1 (5 bases). The CDR3 is made up of 13 amino acids. CDR1 and CDR2 from the germline V gene are SGHVS and FQNEAQ. V lost 4 bases to trimming and J lost 1 base, with 7 bases between them. The CDR3 spells CASSSQENTEAFF. The CDR3 nucleotides read TGTGCCAGCAGCTCACAGGAGAACACTGAAGCTTTCTTT.

V and J are TRBV27 and TRBJ2-1; no reliable D call. The germline V gene encodes CDR1 MNHEY and CDR2 SMNVEV (reference sequence). V lost 8 bases to trimming and J lost 0 bases, with 14 bases between them. The CDR3 length is 15 residues. CDR3 nucleotide sequence: TGTGCCAGCTCCCTAGGCCAGCTCTCCTACAATGAGCAGTTCTTC. Protein product: CASSLGQLSYNEQFF.

This chain links TRBV7-9 with TRBJ1-5, with D possibly being TRBD1 (6 bases). The germline gives CDR1 SEHNR, CDR2 FQNEAQ (reference sequence). Trimming removed 5 bases from V and 0 bases from J, with 8 bases in between. The CDR3 has 14 residues. DNA for the CDR3: TGTGCCAGCAGCCAGGGGAATAGCAATCAGCCCCAGCATTTT. It translates to CASSQGNSNQPQHF.

The chain combines TRBV28 with TRBJ2-7, with D possibly TRBD2 on 5 matching bases. The germline gives CDR1 MDHEN, CDR2 SYDVKM. This CDR3 has 14 residues. Trimming took off 4 bases at V and 3 bases at J, with 13 bases between the two ends. The CDR3 loop is CASSYPGKSYEQYF. In DNA form, the CDR3 reads TGTGCCAGCAGTTACCCGGGGAAGAGCTACGAGCAGTACTTC.

The V gene is TRBV5-4, the J gene TRBJ2-5; TRBD2 is a possible D gene (6 bases). CDR1 is SGHNT, CDR2 YYREEE, per germline (reference sequence). The CDR3 consists of 16 residues. Trimming shortened V by 4 bases and J by 0 bases, and 16 bases separated the two germline ends. Written as DNA, the CDR3 is TGTGCCAGCAGCCGGCGGGGCGGGACCTACCAAGAGACCCAGTACTTC. Residues: CASSRRGGTYQETQYF.

V is TRBV6-5 and J is TRBJ2-3, with D unclear. Between the trimmed V and J ends, which lost 2 bases and 2 bases, there was a span of 14 bases. Germline-derived CDR1 and CDR2 are MNHEY and SVGAGI. The CDR3 is 16 residues long. The CDR3 sequence: CASSYIGQAFTDTQYF. The CDR3 DNA reads TGTGCCAGCAGTTACATCGGTCAGGCGTTCACAGATACGCAGTATTTT.

The chain has TRBV19 and TRBJ2-4; D possibly corresponds to TRBD2 (6 bases). The ends were cut back, 6 bases at V and 8 bases at J, with 11 bases in the middle. Germline loops: CDR1 LNHDA, CDR2 SQIVND (reference sequence). The CDR3 covers 12 residues. The chain's CDR3 is CASSRGGDIQYF. CDR3 in DNA: TGTGCCAGTAGCCGGGGCGGGGACATTCAGTACTTC.

V and J are TRBV11-2 and TRBJ2-5; 11 bases are shared with TRBD2. Germline-derived CDR1 and CDR2 are SGHAT and FQNNGV. The V gene end was trimmed by 6 bases and the J gene end by 3 bases; junction bases not matched to a gene: 3. The CDR3 contains 14 residues. CDR3 DNA: TGTGCCAGCAGGACTAGCGGGGTTAAAGAGACCCAGTACTTC. Translating it yields CASRTSGVKETQYF.

The chain recombines TRBV7-2 with TRBJ2-7, with D uncertain. Germline loops: CDR1 SGHTA, CDR2 FQGNSA. The CDR3 consists of 12 residues. V was pared by 3 bases and J by 6 bases, with 9 bases between. CDR3 protein: CASSFGDSEQYF. The CDR3 DNA follows: TGTGCCAGCAGCTTTGGAGACTCCGAGCAGTACTTC.